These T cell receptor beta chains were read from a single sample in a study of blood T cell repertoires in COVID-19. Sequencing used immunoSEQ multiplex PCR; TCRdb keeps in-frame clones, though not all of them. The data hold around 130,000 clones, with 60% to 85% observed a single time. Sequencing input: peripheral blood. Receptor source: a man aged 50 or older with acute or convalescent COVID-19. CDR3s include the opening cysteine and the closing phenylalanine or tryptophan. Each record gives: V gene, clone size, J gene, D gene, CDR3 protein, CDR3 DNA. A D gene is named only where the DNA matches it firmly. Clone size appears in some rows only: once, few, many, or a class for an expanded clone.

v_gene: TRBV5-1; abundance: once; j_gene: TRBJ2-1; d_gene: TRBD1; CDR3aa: CASSLGQGASYEQFF; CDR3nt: TGCGCCAGCAGCTTGGGGCAGGGGGCGTCCTATGAGCAGTTCTTC
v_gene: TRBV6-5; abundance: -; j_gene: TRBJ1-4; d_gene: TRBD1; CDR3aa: CASSSDRDGWKLFF; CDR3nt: TGTGCCAGCAGTTCGGACAGGGATGGATGGAAACTGTTTTTT
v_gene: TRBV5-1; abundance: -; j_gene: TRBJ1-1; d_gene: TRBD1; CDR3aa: CASSAGDRGATEAFF; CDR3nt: TGCGCCAGCAGCGCCGGGGACAGGGGGGCCACTGAAGCTTTCTTT
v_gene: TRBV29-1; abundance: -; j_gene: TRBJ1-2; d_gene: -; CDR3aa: CSVVAQEPTNYGYTF; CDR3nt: TGCAGCGTTGTGGCACAGGAGCCAACCAACTATGGCTACACCTTC
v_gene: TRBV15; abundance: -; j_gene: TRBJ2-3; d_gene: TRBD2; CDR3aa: CATGAGGSQDTQYF; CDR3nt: TGTGCCACCGGGGCGGGGGGATCTCAGGATACGCAGTATTTT
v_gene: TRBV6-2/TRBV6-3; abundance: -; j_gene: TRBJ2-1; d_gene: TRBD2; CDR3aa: CASSSGDNEQFF; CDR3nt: TGTGCCAGCAGTAGCGGGGACAATGAGCAGTTCTTC
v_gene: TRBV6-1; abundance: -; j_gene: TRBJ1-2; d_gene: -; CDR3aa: CASSELQGGGYTF; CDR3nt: TGTGCCAGCAGTGAACTCCAGGGAGGTGGCTACACCTTC
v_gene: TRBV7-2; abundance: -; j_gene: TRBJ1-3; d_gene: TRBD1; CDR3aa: CASSFGQGSGNTIYF; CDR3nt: TGTGCCAGCAGCTTCGGACAGGGCTCTGGAAACACCATATATTTT
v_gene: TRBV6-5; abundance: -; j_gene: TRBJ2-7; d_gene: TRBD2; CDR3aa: CASTRTSGNYEQYF; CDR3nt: TGTGCCAGCACCCGGACTAGCGGGAACTACGAGCAGTACTTC
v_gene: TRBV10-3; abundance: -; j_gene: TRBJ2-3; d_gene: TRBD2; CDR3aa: CAISETASGGTDTQYF; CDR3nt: TGTGCCATCAGTGAAACGGCTAGCGGGGGCACAGATACGCAGTATTTT
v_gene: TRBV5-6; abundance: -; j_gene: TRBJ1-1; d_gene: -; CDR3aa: CASSLPTGSTEAFF; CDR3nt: TGTGCCAGCAGCCTACCGACAGGTAGCACTGAAGCTTTCTTT
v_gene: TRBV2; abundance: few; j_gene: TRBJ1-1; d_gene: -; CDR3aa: CASSLVLLSNTEAFF; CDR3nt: TGTGCCAGCAGTCTGGTACTGTTATCGAACACTGAAGCTTTCTTT
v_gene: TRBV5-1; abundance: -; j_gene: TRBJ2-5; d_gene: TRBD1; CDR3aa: CASSNRQGETQYF; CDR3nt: TGCGCCAGCAGCAACAGACAGGGTGAGACCCAGTACTTC
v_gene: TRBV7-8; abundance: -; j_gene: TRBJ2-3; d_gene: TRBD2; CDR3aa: CASSPRTTSGGTDTQYF; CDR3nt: TGTGCCAGCAGCCCACGAACGACTAGCGGGGGCACAGATACGCAGTATTTT
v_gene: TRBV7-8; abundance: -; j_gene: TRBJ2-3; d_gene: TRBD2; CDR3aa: CASSLGASGGAEDTQYF; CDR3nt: TGTGCCAGCAGCTTAGGGGCTAGCGGGGGGGCCGAGGATACGCAGTATTTT
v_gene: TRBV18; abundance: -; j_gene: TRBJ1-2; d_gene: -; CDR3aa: CASSPLSRGYGYTF; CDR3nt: TGTGCCAGCTCACCACTGTCCAGGGGATATGGCTACACCTTC
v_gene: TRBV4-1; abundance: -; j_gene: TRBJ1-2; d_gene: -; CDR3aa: CASSQTPAAANYGYTF; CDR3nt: TGCGCCAGCAGCCAGACGCCGGCGGCAGCTAACTATGGCTACACCTTC
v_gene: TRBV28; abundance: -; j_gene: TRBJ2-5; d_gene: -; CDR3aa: CASGEANKETQYF; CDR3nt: TGTGCCAGCGGCGAGGCTAACAAGGAGACCCAGTACTTC
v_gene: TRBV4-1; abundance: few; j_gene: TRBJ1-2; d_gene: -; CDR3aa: CASSQEPTKGAYTF; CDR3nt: TGCGCCAGCAGCCAAGAACCAACTAAAGGAGCCTACACCTTC
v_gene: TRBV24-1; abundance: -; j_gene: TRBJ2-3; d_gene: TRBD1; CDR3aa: CATSDGQGGGSDTQYF; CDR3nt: TGTGCCACCAGTGACGGACAGGGCGGTGGTTCAGATACGCAGTATTTT
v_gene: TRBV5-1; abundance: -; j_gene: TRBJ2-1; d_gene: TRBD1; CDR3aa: CASRGPGQGYNEQFF; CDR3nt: TGCGCCAGCAGGGGACCGGGACAGGGCTACAATGAGCAGTTCTTC
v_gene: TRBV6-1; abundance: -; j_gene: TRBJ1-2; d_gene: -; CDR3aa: CASSEAFPNYGYTF; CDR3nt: TGTGCCAGCAGTGAAGCGTTCCCGAACTATGGCTACACCTTC
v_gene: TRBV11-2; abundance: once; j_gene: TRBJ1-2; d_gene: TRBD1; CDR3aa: CASSATGVSGYTF; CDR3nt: TGTGCCAGCAGCGCCACAGGGGTGTCCGGCTACACCTTC
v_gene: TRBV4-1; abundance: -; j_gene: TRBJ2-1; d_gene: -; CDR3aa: CASSQVFTPGLSSYNEQFF; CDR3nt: TGCGCCAGCAGCCAAGTGTTTACCCCTGGGCTTAGCTCCTACAATGAGCAGTTCTTC
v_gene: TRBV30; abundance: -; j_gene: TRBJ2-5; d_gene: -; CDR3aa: CAWSVFSAGSETQYF; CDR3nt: TGTGCCTGGAGTGTATTTTCCGCGGGGTCAGAGACCCAGTACTTC
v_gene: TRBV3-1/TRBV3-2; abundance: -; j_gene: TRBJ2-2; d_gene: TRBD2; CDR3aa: CASSNLLAGGHNTGELFF; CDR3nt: TGTGCCAGCAGCAACCTTCTAGCGGGGGGACACAACACCGGGGAGCTGTTTTTT
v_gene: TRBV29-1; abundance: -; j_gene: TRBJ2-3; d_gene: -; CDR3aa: CSVASGVPGDTQYF; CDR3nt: TGCAGCGTGGCGTCGGGGGTCCCAGGGGATACGCAGTATTTT
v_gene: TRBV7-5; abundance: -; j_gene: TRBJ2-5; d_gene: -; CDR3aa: CVRSFKETQYF; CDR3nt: TGTGTCAGAAGCTTTAAAGAGACCCAGTACTTC
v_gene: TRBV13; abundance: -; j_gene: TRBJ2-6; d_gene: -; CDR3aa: CASSLQNSGANVLTF; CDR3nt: TGTGCCAGCAGCTTACAAAACTCTGGGGCCAACGTCCTGACTTTC
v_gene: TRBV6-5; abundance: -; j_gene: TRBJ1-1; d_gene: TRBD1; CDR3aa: CASSYRTGIVEGEAFF; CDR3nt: TGTGCCAGCAGTTATAGGACAGGGATAGTGGAAGGTGAAGCTTTCTTT
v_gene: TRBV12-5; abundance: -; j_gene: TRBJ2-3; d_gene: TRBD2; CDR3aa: CASGLDPGLAGGITDTQYF; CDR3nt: TGTGCTAGTGGTTTGGACCCCGGACTAGCGGGGGGGATCACAGATACGCAGTATTTT
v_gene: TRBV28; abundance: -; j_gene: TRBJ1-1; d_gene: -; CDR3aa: CASRNRVNTEAFF; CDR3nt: TGTGCCAGCAGGAACAGGGTAAACACTGAAGCTTTCTTT
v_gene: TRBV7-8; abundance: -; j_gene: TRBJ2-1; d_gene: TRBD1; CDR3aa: CASSLRATGQVYNEQFF; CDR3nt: TGTGCCAGCAGCTTGAGGGCCACGGGACAGGTATACAATGAGCAGTTCTTC
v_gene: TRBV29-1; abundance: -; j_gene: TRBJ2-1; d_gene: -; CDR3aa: CSAKKGGSYNEQFF; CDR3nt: TGCAGCGCCAAGAAAGGGGGCTCCTACAATGAGCAGTTCTTC
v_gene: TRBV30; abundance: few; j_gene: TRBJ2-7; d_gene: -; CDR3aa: CAWADSSYEQYF; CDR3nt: TGTGCCTGGGCAGACTCGTCCTACGAGCAGTACTTC
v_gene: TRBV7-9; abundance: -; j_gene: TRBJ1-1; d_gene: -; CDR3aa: CASGSRTFGEAFF; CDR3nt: TGTGCCAGCGGATCCCGGACATTCGGGGAAGCTTTCTTT
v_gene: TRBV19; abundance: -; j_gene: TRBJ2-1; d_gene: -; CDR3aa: CASSLTWTSYNEQFF; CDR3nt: TGTGCCAGTAGTCTTACTTGGACATCCTACAATGAGCAGTTCTTC
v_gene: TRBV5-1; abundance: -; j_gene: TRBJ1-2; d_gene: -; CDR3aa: CASSLQDNYGYTF; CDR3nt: TGCGCCAGCAGCTTGCAGGATAACTATGGCTACACCTTC
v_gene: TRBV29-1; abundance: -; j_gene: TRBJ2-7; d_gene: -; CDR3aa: CSVPAGITRDEQYF; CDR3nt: TGCAGCGTGCCCGCGGGGATAACTCGGGACGAGCAGTACTTC
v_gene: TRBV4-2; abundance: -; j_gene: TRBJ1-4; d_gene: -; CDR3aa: CASSPSGTTELKLFF; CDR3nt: TGTGCCAGCAGCCCATCCGGGACAACGGAGTTAAAACTGTTTTTT
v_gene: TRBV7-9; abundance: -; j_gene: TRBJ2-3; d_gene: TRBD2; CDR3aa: CASRTSGGSDTQYF; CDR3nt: TGTGCCAGCAGAACTAGCGGGGGTTCAGATACGCAGTATTTT
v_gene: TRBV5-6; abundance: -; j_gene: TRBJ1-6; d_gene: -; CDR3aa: CASSLGQDNSPLHF; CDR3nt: TGTGCCAGCAGCTTGGGGCAGGATAATTCACCCCTCCACTTT
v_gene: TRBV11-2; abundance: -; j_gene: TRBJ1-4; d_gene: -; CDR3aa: CASSQRGMDEKLFF; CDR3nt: TGTGCCAGCAGCCAACGGGGGATGGATGAAAAACTGTTTTTT
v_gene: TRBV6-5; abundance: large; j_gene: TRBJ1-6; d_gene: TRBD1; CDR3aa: CASSIDRANNSPLHF; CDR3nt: TGTGCCAGCAGTATCGACAGGGCAAATAATTCACCCCTCCACTTT